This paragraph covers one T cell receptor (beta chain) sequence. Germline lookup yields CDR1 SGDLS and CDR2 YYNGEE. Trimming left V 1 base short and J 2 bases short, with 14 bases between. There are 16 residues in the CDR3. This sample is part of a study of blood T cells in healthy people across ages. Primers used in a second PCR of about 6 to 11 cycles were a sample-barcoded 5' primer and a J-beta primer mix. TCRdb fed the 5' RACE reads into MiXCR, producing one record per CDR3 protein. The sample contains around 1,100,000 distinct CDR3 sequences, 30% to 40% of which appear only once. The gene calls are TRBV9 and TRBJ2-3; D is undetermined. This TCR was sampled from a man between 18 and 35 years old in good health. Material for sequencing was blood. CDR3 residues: CASSVTAETITDTQYF. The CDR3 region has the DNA TGTGCCAGCAGCGTAACGGCCGAAACTATCACAGATACGCAGTATTTT. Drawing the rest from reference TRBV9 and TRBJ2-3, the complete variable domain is DSGVTQTPKHLITATGQRVTLRCSPRSGDLSVYWYQQSLDQGLQFLIQYYNGEERAKGNILERFSAQQFPDLHSELNLSSLELGDSALYFCASSVTAETITDTQYFGPGTRLTVL.